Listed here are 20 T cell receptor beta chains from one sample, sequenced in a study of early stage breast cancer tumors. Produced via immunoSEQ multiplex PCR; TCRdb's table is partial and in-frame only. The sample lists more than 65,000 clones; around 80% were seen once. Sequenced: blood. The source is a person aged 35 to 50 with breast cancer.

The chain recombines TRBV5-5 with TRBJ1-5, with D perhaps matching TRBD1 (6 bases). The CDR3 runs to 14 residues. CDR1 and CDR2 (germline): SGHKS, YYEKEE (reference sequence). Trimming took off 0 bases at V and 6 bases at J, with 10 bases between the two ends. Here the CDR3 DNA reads TGTGCCAGCAGCTTGGCCGCGGGGGCTCAGCCCCAGCATTTT. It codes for CASSLAAGAQPQHF.

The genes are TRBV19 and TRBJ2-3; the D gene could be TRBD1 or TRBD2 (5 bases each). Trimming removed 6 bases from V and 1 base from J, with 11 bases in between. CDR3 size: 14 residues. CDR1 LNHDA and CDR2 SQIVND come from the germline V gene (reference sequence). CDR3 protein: CASSTPGRTDTQYF. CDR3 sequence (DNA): TGTGCCAGTAGCACACCGGGGCGCACAGATACGCAGTATTTT. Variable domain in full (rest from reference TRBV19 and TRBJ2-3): DGGITQSPKYLFRKEGQNVTLSCEQNLNHDAMYWYRQDPGQGLRLIYYSQIVNDFQKGDIAEGYSVSREKKESFPLTVTSAQKNPTAFYLCASSTPGRTDTQYFGPGTRLTVL.

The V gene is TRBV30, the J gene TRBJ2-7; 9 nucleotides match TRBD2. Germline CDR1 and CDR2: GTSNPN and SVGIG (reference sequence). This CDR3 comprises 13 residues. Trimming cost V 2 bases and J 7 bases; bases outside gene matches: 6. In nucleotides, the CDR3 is TGTGCCTGGAGTTTAGCGGGAGTAGGGGAGCAGTACTTC. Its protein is CAWSLAGVGEQYF.

The CDR3 loop is CASSLDRKNTEAFF. CDR3 DNA: TGTGCCAGCAGCTTGGACAGGAAGAACACTGAAGCTTTCTTT. The chain has TRBV5-8 and TRBJ1-1, with D maybe TRBD1 (5 bases). Per germline, CDR1 SGHTS and CDR2 YDEGEE. Trimming removed 0 bases from V and 1 base from J, with 7 bases in between. This CDR3 contains 14 residues.

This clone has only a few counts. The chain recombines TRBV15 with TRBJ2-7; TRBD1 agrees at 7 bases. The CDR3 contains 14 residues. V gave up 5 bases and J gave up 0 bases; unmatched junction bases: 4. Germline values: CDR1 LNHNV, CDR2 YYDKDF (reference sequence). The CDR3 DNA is TGTGCCACCAGCGACTACAGGGGCTCCTACGAGCAGTACTTC. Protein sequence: CATSDYRGSYEQYF.

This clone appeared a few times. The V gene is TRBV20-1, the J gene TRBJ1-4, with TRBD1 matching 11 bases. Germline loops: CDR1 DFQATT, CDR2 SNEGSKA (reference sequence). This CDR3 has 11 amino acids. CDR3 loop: CGQGAGEKLFF. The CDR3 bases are TGCGGACAGGGGGCCGGTGAAAAACTGTTTTTT.

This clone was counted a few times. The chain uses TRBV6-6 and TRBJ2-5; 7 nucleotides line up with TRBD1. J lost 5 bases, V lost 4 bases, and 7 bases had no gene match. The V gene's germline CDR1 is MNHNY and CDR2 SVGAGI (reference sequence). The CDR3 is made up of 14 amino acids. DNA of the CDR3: TGTGCCAGCAGTTTCCCGACAGGGCAGGAGACCCAGTACTTC. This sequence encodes CASSFPTGQETQYF.

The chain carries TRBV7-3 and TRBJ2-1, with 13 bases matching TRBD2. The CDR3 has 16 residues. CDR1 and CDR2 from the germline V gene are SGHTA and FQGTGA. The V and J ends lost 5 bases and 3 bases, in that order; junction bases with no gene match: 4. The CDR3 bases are TGTGCCAGCAGCACTAGCGGGAGGGCCCTCTACAATGAGCAGTTCTTC. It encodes CASSTSGRALYNEQFF.

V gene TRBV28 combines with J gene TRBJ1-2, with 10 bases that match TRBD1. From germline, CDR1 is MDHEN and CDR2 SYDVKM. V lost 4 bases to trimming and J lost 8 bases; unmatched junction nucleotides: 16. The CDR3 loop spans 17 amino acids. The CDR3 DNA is TGTGCCAGCAGTTCCGGGACAGGGGCCCTTAGGCTGGGCGGCTACACCTTC. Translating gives CASSSGTGALRLGGYTF.

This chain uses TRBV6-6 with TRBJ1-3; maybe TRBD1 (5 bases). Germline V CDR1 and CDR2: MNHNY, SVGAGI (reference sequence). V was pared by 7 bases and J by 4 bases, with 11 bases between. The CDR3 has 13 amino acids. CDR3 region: CASIQGSGNTIYF. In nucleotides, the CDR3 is TGTGCCAGCATTCAGGGATCCGGAAACACCATATATTTT.

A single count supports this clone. The CDR3 region is CASDRDFNQPQHF. The CDR3 DNA sequence: TGTGCCAGTGACCGGGACTTTAATCAGCCCCAGCATTTT. The chain joins TRBV19 to TRBJ1-5; perhaps TRBD1 as D (5 bases). Germline CDR1 reads LNHDA; CDR2 reads SQIVND (reference sequence). V lost 8 bases, J lost 4 bases, and 12 bases lay in between. The CDR3 sequence is 13 residues long. Variable domain in full (rest from reference TRBV19 and TRBJ1-5): DGGITQSPKYLFRKEGQNVTLSCEQNLNHDAMYWYRQDPGQGLRLIYYSQIVNDFQKGDIAEGYSVSREKKESFPLTVTSAQKNPTAFYLCASDRDFNQPQHFGDGTRLSIL.

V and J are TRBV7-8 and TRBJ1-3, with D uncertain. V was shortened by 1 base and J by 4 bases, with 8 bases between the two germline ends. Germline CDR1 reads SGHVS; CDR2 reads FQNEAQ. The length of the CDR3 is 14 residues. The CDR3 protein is CASSLEGNGNTIYF. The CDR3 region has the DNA TGTGCCAGCAGCTTAGAGGGTAACGGAAACACCATATATTTT.

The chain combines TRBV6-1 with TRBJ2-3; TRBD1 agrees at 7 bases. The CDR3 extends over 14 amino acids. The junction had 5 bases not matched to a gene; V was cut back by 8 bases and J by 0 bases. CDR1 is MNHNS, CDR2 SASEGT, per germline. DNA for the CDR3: TGTGCCAGCTACGACAGGGCTAGCACAGATACGCAGTATTTT. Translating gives CASYDRASTDTQYF.

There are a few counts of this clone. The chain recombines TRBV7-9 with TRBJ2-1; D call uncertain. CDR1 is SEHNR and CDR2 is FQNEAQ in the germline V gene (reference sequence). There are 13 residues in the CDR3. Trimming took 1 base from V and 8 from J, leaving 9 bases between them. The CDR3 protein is CASSLETNHEQFF. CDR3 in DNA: TGTGCCAGCAGCTTAGAAACTAATCATGAGCAGTTCTTC.

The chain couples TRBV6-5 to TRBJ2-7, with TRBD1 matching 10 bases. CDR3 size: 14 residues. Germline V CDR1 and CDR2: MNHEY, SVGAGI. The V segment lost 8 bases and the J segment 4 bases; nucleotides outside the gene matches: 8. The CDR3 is CASARDRGTYEQYF. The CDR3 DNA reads TGTGCCAGCGCCCGGGACAGGGGTACTTACGAGCAGTACTTC.

CDR3 nucleotides: TGTGCCAGCAGCCTCAGGGGTTGGGGCGGAAAACTGTTTTTT. Translated: CASSLRGWGGKLFF. The V call is TRBV9, the J call TRBJ1-4, with D maybe TRBD1 (6 bases). Trimming stripped 4 bases from V and 10 bases from J, with 17 bases between. The CDR3 length is 14 residues. The germline V gene has CDR1 SGDLS and CDR2 YYNGEE.

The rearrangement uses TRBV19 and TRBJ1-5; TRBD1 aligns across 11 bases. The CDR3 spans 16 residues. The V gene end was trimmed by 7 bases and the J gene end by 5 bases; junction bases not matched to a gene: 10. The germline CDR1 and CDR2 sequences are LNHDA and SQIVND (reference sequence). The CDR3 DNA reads TGTGCCAGTACCGGACAGGGGGCAATTCTGGATCAGCCCCAGCATTTT. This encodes CASTGQGAILDQPQHF.

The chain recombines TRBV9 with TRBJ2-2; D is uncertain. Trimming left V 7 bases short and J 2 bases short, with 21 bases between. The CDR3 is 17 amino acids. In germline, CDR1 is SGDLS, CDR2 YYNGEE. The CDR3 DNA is TGTGCCAGCGCAAGAAGTCCTCTCAAATTAAACACCGGGGAGCTGTTTTTT. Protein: CASARSPLKLNTGELFF.

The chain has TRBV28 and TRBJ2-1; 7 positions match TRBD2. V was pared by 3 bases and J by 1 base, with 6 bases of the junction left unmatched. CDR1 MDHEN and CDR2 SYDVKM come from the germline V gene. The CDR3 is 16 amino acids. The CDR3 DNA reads TGTGCCAGCAGTTTGGGCGGAGCGGGATCCTACAATGAGCAGTTCTTC. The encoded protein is CASSLGGAGSYNEQFF.

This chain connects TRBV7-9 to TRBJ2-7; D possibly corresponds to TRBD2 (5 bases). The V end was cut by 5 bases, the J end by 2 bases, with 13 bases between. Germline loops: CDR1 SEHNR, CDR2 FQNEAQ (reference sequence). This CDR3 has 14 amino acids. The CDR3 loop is CASSRGWGPYEQYF. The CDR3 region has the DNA TGTGCCAGCAGCAGAGGGTGGGGTCCCTACGAGCAGTACTTC.